Shown below are 17 T cell receptor beta chains from a single sample sequenced in a study of T cells in Graves' hyperthyroidism and ophthalmopathy. The CDR3 regions of TCR beta were amplified from RNA transcripts. HTBI primers were used for first-round RT-PCR of the TCR CDR3. One entry per CDR3 protein, called by TCRdb with MiXCR from the multiplex PCR reads. The data hold around 700,000 distinct CDR3 sequences, with approximately 18% observed a single time. Sequencing was performed on blood. The receptors were sampled from a woman aged 45-60 years with Graves' hyperthyroidism that later progressed to Graves' ophthalmopathy.

This clonotype has more than one count but fewer than ten. The chain recombines TRBV25-1 with TRBJ1-1; perhaps TRBD1 as D (6 bases). The CDR3 is made up of 15 amino acids. Between the trimmed V and J ends, which lost 7 bases and 3 bases, there was a span of 18 bases. Germline V gene sequence: CDR1 MGHDK, CDR2 SYGVNS. The chain's CDR3 is CASIAWGGGDTEAFF. The CDR3 bases are TGTGCCAGCATCGCCTGGGGGGGCGGTGACACTGAAGCTTTCTTT.

This clonotype has a count of ten or more. V usage is TRBV7-6 and J usage is TRBJ2-5; 7 nucleotides line up with TRBD1. The CDR3 is 13 residues long. Losses at the gene ends were 5 bases for V and 4 bases for J; bases not matched to a gene: 4. Germline values: CDR1 SGHVS, CDR2 FNYEAQ. In DNA form, the CDR3 reads TGTGCCAGCAGCCACAGGGGCCCAGAGACCCAGTACTTC. The encoded protein is CASSHRGPETQYF.

This clonotype has only a few counts. The J gene is TRBJ1-3, the V gene TRBV6-1; D gene uncertain. Germline loops: CDR1 MNHNS, CDR2 SASEGT. The CDR3 is 13 residues long. The V end was cut by 8 bases, the J end by 0 bases, with 8 bases between. The CDR3 sequence is CASRPVSGNTIYF. Written as DNA, the CDR3 is TGTGCCAGCCGTCCGGTCTCTGGAAACACCATATATTTT.

This chain connects TRBV14 to TRBJ1-4; maybe TRBD1 (6 bases). Trimming left V 7 bases short and J 3 bases short, with 12 bases between. The CDR3 length is 14 residues. Germline-derived CDR1 and CDR2 are SGHDN and FVKESK. In nucleotides, the CDR3 is TGTGCCAGCATCCGGGGGCGGGCTAATGAAAAACTGTTTTTT. It is translated as CASIRGRANEKLFF. Variable domain in full (rest from reference TRBV14 and TRBJ1-4): EAGVTQFPSHSVIEKGQTVTLRCDPISGHDNLYWYRRVMGKEIKFLLHFVKESKQDESGMPNNRFLAERTGGTYSTLKVQPAELEDSGVYFCASIRGRANEKLFFGSGTQLSVL.

This clonotype was counted a single time. This sequence may be a read error, since a much larger clone differs from it by one base. V usage is TRBV6-2 or TRBV6-3 and J usage is TRBJ2-1; maybe TRBD2 (6 bases). There are 16 residues in the CDR3. CDR1 and CDR2 (germline): MNHEY, SVGEGT. The V and J ends lost 6 bases and 6 bases respectively, with 21 bases between them. CDR3 DNA: TGTGCCAGCAGCAGGGAAGGTAACGGGGGTTTCAATGAGCAGTTCTTC. It codes for CASSREGNGGFNEQFF.

This clonotype has a count of ten or more. The chain uses TRBV18 and TRBJ1-2; D perhaps matches TRBD1 (5 bases). The CDR3 is 13 residues long. Germline V gene sequence: CDR1 KGHSH, CDR2 LQKENI. Trimming took off 4 bases at V and 6 bases at J, with 12 bases between the two ends. The CDR3 region has the DNA TGTGCCAGCTCACGGGGGGAGATGGATGGCTACACCTTC. It yields the protein CASSRGEMDGYTF.

This chain joins TRBV7-9 and TRBJ2-2; possibly TRBD2 for D (6 bases). Germline CDR1 is SEHNR and CDR2 is FQNEAQ (reference sequence). The V end was cut by 5 bases, the J end by 1 base, with 14 bases between. The CDR3 sequence is 16 residues long. The CDR3 spells CASSPQGGENTGELFF. The CDR3 DNA reads as TGTGCCAGCAGCCCTCAGGGCGGGGAGAACACCGGGGAGCTGTTTTTT. The complete variable domain, with remaining parts taken from reference TRBV7-9 and TRBJ2-2, reads DTGVSQNPRHKITKRGQNVTFRCDPISEHNRLYWYRQTLGQGPEFLTYFQNEAQLEKSRLLSDRFSAERPKGSFSTLEIQRTEQGDSAMYLCASSPQGGENTGELFFGEGSRLTVL.

The chain is built from TRBV27 and TRBJ1-1; D remains ambiguous. The V gene's germline CDR1 is MNHEY and CDR2 SMNVEV (reference sequence). Trimming cost V 4 bases and J 1 base, with 10 bases left between them. The CDR3 is 14 residues long. The CDR3: CASSSREKNTEAFF. The CDR3 DNA reads as TGTGCCAGCAGTTCTCGCGAGAAGAACACTGAAGCTTTCTTT.

The genes are TRBV2 and TRBJ2-6; TRBD1 agrees at 8 bases. J was trimmed by 2 bases and V by 2 bases; bases with no gene match: 8. CDR3 length equals 18 residues. The germline CDR1 and CDR2 sequences are SNHLY and FYNNEI. CDR3 DNA: TGTGCCAGCAGTGAAACCGGGACAGGTATCACTGGGGCCAACGTCCTGACTTTC. Translated, it gives CASSETGTGITGANVLTF.

This clonotype occurred many times. The rearrangement joins TRBV3-1 to TRBJ1-5; 8 nucleotides line up with TRBD1. V dropped 4 bases and J dropped 3; count of bases not matched to a gene: 8. The CDR3 extends over 16 amino acids. CDR1 and CDR2 from the germline V gene are LGHDT and YNNKEL (reference sequence). This chain's CDR3 is CASSPGDRSTNQPQHF. The CDR3 bases are TGTGCCAGCAGCCCGGGGGACAGGTCAACCAATCAGCCCCAGCATTTT. Full variable domain (rest looked up from reference TRBV3-1 and TRBJ1-5): DTAVSQTPKYLVTQMGNDKSIKCEQNLGHDTMYWYKQDSKKFLKIMFSYNNKELIINETVPNRFSPKSPDKAHLNLHINSLELGDSAVYFCASSPGDRSTNQPQHFGDGTRLSIL.

The chain carries TRBV29-1 and TRBJ2-3; 9 positions agree with TRBD2. The germline V gene has CDR1 SQVTM and CDR2 ANQGSEA. Trimming at V came to 3 bases and at J to 6 bases, leaving 7 bases not matched to a gene. The CDR3 has 14 amino acids. The CDR3 sequence: CSVDWRGGGDTQYF. CDR3 bases: TGCAGCGTTGATTGGCGGGGGGGTGGGGATACGCAGTATTTT.

This clonotype was seen more than once but under ten times. V usage is TRBV29-1 and J usage is TRBJ1-4; a possible D gene is TRBD1 (5 bases). The CDR3 is 15 amino acids. Germline V gene sequence: CDR1 SQVTM, CDR2 ANQGSEA. The V and J ends lost 5 bases and 2 bases respectively, with 15 bases between them. The CDR3 DNA is TGCAGCGTTCCGGGACGGTGGGGGACTAATGAAAAACTGTTTTTT. This sequence encodes CSVPGRWGTNEKLFF.

The table lists this clonotype with a few counts. The chain links TRBV6-6 to TRBJ1-2; no clear D gene. The ends were cut back, 0 bases at V and 4 bases at J, with 15 bases in the middle. Germline CDR1 MNHNY, CDR2 SVGAGI (reference sequence). There are 16 residues in the CDR3. In DNA form, the CDR3 reads TGTGCCAGCAGTTACTCTGTGACCGAACCCTTCTATGGCTACACCTTC. This gives the protein CASSYSVTEPFYGYTF.

The chain employs TRBV29-1 and TRBJ2-1, with TRBD1 matching 8 bases. With 6 bases clipped from V and 1 base from J, the junction kept 2 bases outside the gene matches. The CDR3 length is 13 residues. Germline V gene data show CDR1 as SQVTM and CDR2 as ANQGSEA. The CDR3 sequence: CSVTGASYNEQFF. CDR3 bases: TGCAGCGTGACAGGGGCGTCCTACAATGAGCAGTTCTTC.

The chain is built from TRBV5-1 and TRBJ1-2; unclear D gene. The V gene lost 1 base and the J gene lost 8 bases, with 15 bases spanning the gap. The CDR3 length is 14 residues. Germline V CDR1 and CDR2: SGHRS, YFSETQ. The CDR3 sequence: CASSLRSADRGYTF. The CDR3 DNA reads as TGCGCCAGCAGCTTGAGGTCAGCGGACCGGGGCTACACCTTC.

At least ten counts were recorded for this clonotype. The rearrangement uses TRBV6-2 or TRBV6-3 and TRBJ2-3, with unresolved D. The CDR3 sequence is 18 residues long. The V and J ends lost 0 bases and 0 bases respectively, with 16 bases between them. CDR1 and CDR2 (germline): MNHEY, SVGEGT. CDR3 nucleotide sequence: TGTGCCAGCAGTTACTCATTGTTGCTCACACCTAGCACAGATACGCAGTATTTT. It yields the protein CASSYSLLLTPSTDTQYF.

CDR3 region: CAIKGAGFEQYF. The CDR3, as DNA: TGTGCCATAAAGGGAGCGGGGTTTGAGCAGTACTTC. The V and J genes are TRBV10-3 and TRBJ2-7, with 7 bases aligning to TRBD2. This CDR3 is built from 12 residues. Germline CDR1 reads ENHRY; CDR2 reads SYGVKD. J lost 7 bases, V lost 9 bases, and 9 bases had no gene match.